This T cell receptor (beta chain) derives from a study of cytomegalovirus exposure and HLA in healthy donors. Turning to the study itself: A previous analysis identified 95 million to 130 million unique TCR beta sequences derived from 180 million or so T cells.

Turning to this clone: Antigen: not known.

Study-wide results and limits: Follow-up analysis later connected one missense variant in DCLRE1C with trimming of TCR beta V- and J-genes. The productive fraction for most TCR beta V segments was about 87% or about 30% in an earlier analysis. In a later analysis, at a false discovery rate of 0.05, approximately 15,000 TCR beta sequences matched HLA alleles.

The PCR employed 60 Vbeta primers together with 13 Jbeta primers. Produced via immunoSEQ multiplex PCR; TCRdb's table is partial and in-frame only. The sample yields about 180,000 clones, 77% seen once. Germline V gene data show CDR1 as KGHSH and CDR2 as LQKENI. Trimming removed 2 bases from V and 9 bases from J, with 13 bases in between. The CDR3 is 13 residues long. The chain has TRBV18 and TRBJ2-5, with D perhaps matching TRBD1 (5 bases). Sequenced sample: PBMCs. The sequence derives from an older woman in good health and CMV-seropositive. The CDR3 DNA follows: TGTGCCAGCTCACCAGACAGATCGCAGGCCCAGTACTTC. Its translation: CASSPDRSQAQYF.